A single sample gave rise to the 8 T cell receptor beta chains below, sequenced in a study of T-cell reconstitution after alpha-beta-depleted transplantation in children. TCRbeta library preparation incorporated unique molecular identifiers. One entry per CDR3 protein results from TCRdb running MiXCR on the PCR reads. The table includes 200,000 or so distinct CDR3 sequences, about 6% detected once. Material: PBMCs, obtained before TCRalphabeta/CD19-depleted stem cell transplant. These receptors were collected from a girl in the first two years of life with combined immunodeficiency, due to receive a stem cell transplant.

This clonotype was seen many times. The rearrangement links TRBV7-3 to TRBJ2-3; TRBD1 matches 7 bases. Germline values: CDR1 SGHTA, CDR2 FQGTGA. The CDR3 is 14 residues long. V lost 4 bases, J lost 4 bases, and 5 bases stayed unmatched. The CDR3 bases are TGTGCCAGCAGCTCACACCAGGGGGCAGATACGCAGTATTTT. Its translation: CASSSHQGADTQYF.

This clonotype appeared many times. This chain links TRBV30 with TRBJ2-7, with 7 bases aligning to TRBD2. Trimming cost V 4 bases and J 3 bases; bases outside gene matches: 9. The germline V gene encodes CDR1 GTSNPN and CDR2 SVGIG (reference sequence). This CDR3 is built from 14 residues. The CDR3 is CAWNPAGGYYEQYF. In DNA form, the CDR3 reads TGTGCCTGGAACCCCGCCGGGGGGTACTACGAGCAGTACTTC. The full variable domain, completed using reference TRBV30 and TRBJ2-7, is SQTIHQWPATLVQPVGSPLSLECTVEGTSNPNLYWYRQAAGRGLQLLFYSVGIGQISSEVPQNLSASRPQDRQFILSSKKLLLSDSGFYLCAWNPAGGYYEQYFGPGTRLTVT.

This clonotype was recorded many times. The chain is built from TRBV11-2 and TRBJ2-1; 12 positions agree with TRBD2. This CDR3 has 18 amino acids. The trim removed 1 base at V and 2 bases at J, leaving 6 bases unmatched. Germline lookup yields CDR1 SGHAT and CDR2 FQNNGV. CDR3 residues: CASSLGPRLAGAYNEQFF. DNA for the CDR3: TGTGCCAGCAGCTTAGGACCCCGACTAGCGGGAGCCTACAATGAGCAGTTCTTC.

This clonotype appeared many times. The genes are TRBV7-8 and TRBJ2-1; 11 bases fit TRBD2. Germline loops: CDR1 SGHVS, CDR2 FQNEAQ. V lost 5 bases and J lost 4; bases outside the gene matches: 13. The length of the CDR3 is 18 residues. The CDR3 DNA reads as TGTGCCAGCAGCATAGAGAGTATGGGACTAGCGGTATACAATGAGCAGTTCTTC. The encoded protein is CASSIESMGLAVYNEQFF.

This clonotype was recorded at least ten times. This rearrangement joins TRBV28 to TRBJ2-1, with TRBD2 identical over 7 bases. The CDR3 totals 16 residues. From germline, CDR1 is MDHEN and CDR2 SYDVKM. V lost 1 base, J lost 9 bases, and 12 bases stayed unmatched. The CDR3 is CASSLFGLVAHGEQFF. For the CDR3, the DNA is TGTGCCAGCAGTTTATTCGGACTAGTAGCTCACGGTGAGCAGTTCTTC. The whole variable domain, remainder taken from reference TRBV28 and TRBJ2-1, is DVKVTQSSRYLVKRTGEKVFLECVQDMDHENMFWYRQDPGLGLRLIYFSYDVKMKEKGDIPEGYSVSREKKERFSLILESASTNQTSMYLCASSLFGLVAHGEQFFGPGTRLTVL.

This clonotype was seen at least ten times. V usage is TRBV20-1 and J usage is TRBJ2-1; D not resolved. The CDR3 totals 15 residues. Germline loops: CDR1 DFQATT, CDR2 SNEGSKA (reference sequence). V shed 0 bases and J shed 0 bases, with 9 bases lying between them. CDR3 in amino acids: CSAREGVYSYNEQFF. In DNA form, the CDR3 reads TGCAGTGCTAGAGAGGGTGTCTACTCCTACAATGAGCAGTTCTTC.

This clonotype was observed many times. The chain couples TRBV28 to TRBJ2-3; 8 bases align to TRBD2. CDR3 size: 15 residues. Germline trimming cut 4 bases from V and 2 bases from J; bases unmatched to any gene: 5. Germline V gives CDR1 MDHEN, CDR2 SYDVKM. The CDR3 nucleotides read TGTGCCAGCAGTTCACTAGCGGCACCCACAGATACGCAGTATTTT. Translating gives CASSSLAAPTDTQYF.

This clonotype was seen ten or more times. The chain recombines TRBV6-2 or TRBV6-3 with TRBJ2-5, with D perhaps matching TRBD1 (6 bases). The V gene lost 7 bases and the J gene lost 5 bases, with 32 bases spanning the gap. The germline gives CDR1 MNHEY, CDR2 SVGEGT. The CDR3 is 19 residues long. CDR3 sequence reads: CASIPDEVSFYRAMETQYF. DNA of the CDR3: TGTGCCAGCATTCCGGACGAGGTGTCCTTTTACAGGGCTATGGAGACCCAGTACTTC.